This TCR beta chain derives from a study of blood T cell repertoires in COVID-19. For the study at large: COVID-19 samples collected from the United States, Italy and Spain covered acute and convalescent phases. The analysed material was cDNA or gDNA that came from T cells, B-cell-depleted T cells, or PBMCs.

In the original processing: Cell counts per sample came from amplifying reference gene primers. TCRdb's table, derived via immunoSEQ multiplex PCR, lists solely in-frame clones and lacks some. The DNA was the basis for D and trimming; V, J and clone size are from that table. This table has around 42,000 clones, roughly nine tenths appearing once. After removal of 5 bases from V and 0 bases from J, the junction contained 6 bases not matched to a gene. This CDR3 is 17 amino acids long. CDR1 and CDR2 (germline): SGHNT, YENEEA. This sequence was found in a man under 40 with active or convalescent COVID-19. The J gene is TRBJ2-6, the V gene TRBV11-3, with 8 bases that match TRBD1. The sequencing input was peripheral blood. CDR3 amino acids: CASSLGQGSSGANVLTF. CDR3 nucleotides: TGTGCCAGCAGCCTAGGACAGGGAAGCTCTGGGGCCAACGTCCTGACTTTC.